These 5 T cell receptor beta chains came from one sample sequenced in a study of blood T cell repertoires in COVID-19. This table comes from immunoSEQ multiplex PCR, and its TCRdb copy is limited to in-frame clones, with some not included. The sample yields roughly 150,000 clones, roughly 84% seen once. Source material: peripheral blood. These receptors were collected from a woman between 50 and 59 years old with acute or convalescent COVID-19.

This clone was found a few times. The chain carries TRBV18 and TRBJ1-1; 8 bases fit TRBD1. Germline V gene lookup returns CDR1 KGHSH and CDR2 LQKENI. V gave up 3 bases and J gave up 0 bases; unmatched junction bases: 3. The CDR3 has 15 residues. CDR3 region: CASSPGTGMNTEAFF. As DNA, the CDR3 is TGTGCCAGCTCACCCGGGACAGGAATGAACACTGAAGCTTTCTTT. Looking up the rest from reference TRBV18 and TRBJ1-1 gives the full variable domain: NAGVMQNPRHLVRRRGQEARLRCSPMKGHSHVYWYRQLPEEGLKFMVYLQKENIIDESGMPKERFSAEFPKEGPSILRIQQVVRGDSAAYFCASSPGTGMNTEAFFGQGTRLTVV.

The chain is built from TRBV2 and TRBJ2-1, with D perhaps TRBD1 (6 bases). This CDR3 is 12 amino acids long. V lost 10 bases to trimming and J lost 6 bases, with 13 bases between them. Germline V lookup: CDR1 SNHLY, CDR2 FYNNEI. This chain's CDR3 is CATKAQGNEQFF. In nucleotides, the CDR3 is TGTGCCACCAAGGCACAGGGCAATGAGCAGTTCTTC.

The CDR3 protein is CASSALRGKGEKLFF. CDR3 sequence (DNA): TGTGCCAGCAGCGCCTTACGGGGAAAAGGTGAAAAACTGTTTTTT. The chain carries TRBV11-2 and TRBJ1-4; D is undetermined. This CDR3 is built from 15 residues. Germline CDR1 SGHAT, CDR2 FQNNGV. V dropped 5 bases and J dropped 7 bases, with 17 bases sitting between them. The full variable domain, completed using reference TRBV11-2 and TRBJ1-4, is EAGVAQSPRYKIIEKRQSVAFWCNPISGHATLYWYQQILGQGPKLLIQFQNNGVVDDSQLPKDRFSAERLKGVDSTLKIQPAKLEDSAVYLCASSALRGKGEKLFFGSGTQLSVL.

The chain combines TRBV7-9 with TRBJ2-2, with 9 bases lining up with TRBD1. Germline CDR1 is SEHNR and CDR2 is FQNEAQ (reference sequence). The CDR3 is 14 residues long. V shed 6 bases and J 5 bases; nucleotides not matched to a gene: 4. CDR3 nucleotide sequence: TGTGCCAGCAGGGGACAGGGAGGGACCGGGGAGCTGTTTTTT. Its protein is CASRGQGGTGELFF.

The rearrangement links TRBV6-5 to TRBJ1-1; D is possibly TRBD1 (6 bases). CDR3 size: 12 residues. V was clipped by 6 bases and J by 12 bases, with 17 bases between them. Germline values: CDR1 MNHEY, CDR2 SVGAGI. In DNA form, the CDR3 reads TGTGCCAGCAGAGATTGGGGGGGGCCTCCTTTCTTT. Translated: CASRDWGGPPFF.